Presented here are 17 T cell receptor beta chains from one specimen sequenced in a study of T cell responses to AZD1222 COVID-19 vaccine. The table came from immunoSEQ multiplex PCR; TCRdb's copy has only in-frame clones and leaves some out. The sample holds 100,000 to 130,000 clones, around 90% seen once. The input for sequencing was peripheral blood, taken 28 days after the second AZD1222 dose. Receptors were obtained from an adult who received the AZD1222 COVID-19 vaccine.

A few counts support this clone. The gene calls are TRBV18 and TRBJ2-7; no clear D. The CDR3 length is 16 residues. The germline CDR1 and CDR2 sequences are KGHSH and LQKENI. V was cut by 0 bases and J by 0 bases, with 12 bases left in between. This CDR3 reads CASSPPAPEGSYEQYF. The CDR3 nucleotides read TGTGCCAGCTCACCACCGGCCCCAGAAGGCTCCTACGAGCAGTACTTC.

This clone was seen just once. This chain links TRBV4-2 with TRBJ1-2; the D gene is possibly TRBD1 (6 bases). CDR1 is LGHNA and CDR2 is YNFKEQ in the germline V gene. The ends were cut back, 0 bases at V and 8 bases at J, with 16 bases in the middle. CDR3 length: 15 residues. The CDR3 loop is CASSQEETGPGGYTF. The CDR3 DNA sequence: TGTGCCAGCAGCCAAGAAGAAACAGGGCCCGGGGGCTACACCTTC.

The table lists this clone with a few counts. Other nucleotide sequences in the sample specify the same CDR3. The chain's CDR3 is CASSEAGEGYEQYF. DNA for the CDR3: TGTGCCAGCAGTGAAGCGGGGGAGGGCTACGAGCAGTACTTC. The V gene is TRBV2, the J gene TRBJ2-7; TRBD2 matches 7 bases. Germline CDR1 is SNHLY and CDR2 is FYNNEI. CDR3 length equals 14 residues. V lost 0 bases and J lost 3; bases outside the gene matches: 2.

CDR3 protein: CASGPGGTSGNTIYF. In DNA, the CDR3 is TGTGCCAGCGGCCCCGGGGGGACCTCTGGAAACACCATATATTTT. The gene calls are TRBV7-2 and TRBJ1-3; D perhaps matches TRBD1 (5 bases). This CDR3 has 15 residues. Trimming took 8 bases from V and 0 from J, leaving 14 bases between them. CDR1 and CDR2 (germline): SGHTA, FQGNSA.

The V gene is TRBV6-2 or TRBV6-3, the J gene TRBJ1-1; 7 bases align to TRBD1. The CDR3 runs to 13 residues. With V trimmed by 1 base and J by 9 bases, 5 bases remained unmatched. Germline V gene data show CDR1 as MNHEY and CDR2 as SVGEGT. CDR3 DNA sequence: TGTGCCAGCAGTTACTGGGGACAGTTAAAAGCTTTCTTT. Protein sequence: CASSYWGQLKAFF.

The V call is TRBV5-1, the J call TRBJ2-1; no definite D call. The CDR3 contains 15 residues. Deletions cut 1 base from V and 0 bases from J, with 8 bases between. Per germline, CDR1 SGHRS and CDR2 YFSETQ. CDR3 in DNA: TGCGCCAGCAGCTTGCCTGGTAGCTCCTACAATGAGCAGTTCTTC. Protein: CASSLPGSSYNEQFF.

V and J are TRBV24-1 and TRBJ2-7, with D hard to call. Trimming took off 4 bases at V and 5 bases at J, with 11 bases between the two ends. Germline V gives CDR1 KGHDR, CDR2 SFDVKD. This CDR3 is 13 amino acids long. The CDR3 sequence is CATSDLVTHEQYF. In DNA form, the CDR3 reads TGTGCCACCAGTGACTTAGTGACCCACGAGCAGTACTTC.

With respect to this clone: One end of the junction fails to match germline, which may point to a read error. The J gene is TRBJ2-3, the V gene TRBV7-9; TRBD2 might be the D (7 bases). This CDR3 is 13 amino acids long. Looked up from germline, CDR1 is SEHNR and CDR2 is FQNEAQ (reference sequence). The CDR3 region is CASSLGVGGGPDF. The CDR3 DNA reads TGTGCCAGCAGCTTAGGCGTTGGGGGGGGCCCGGATTTT.

The J gene is TRBJ2-7, the V gene TRBV5-4, with D perhaps matching TRBD1 (5 bases). Trimming shortened V by 4 bases and J by 5 bases, and 16 bases separated the two germline ends. Germline V gene data show CDR1 as SGHNT and CDR2 as YYREEE (reference sequence). The CDR3 runs to 14 residues. The CDR3 sequence is CASSGNGAEDEQYF. The CDR3, as DNA: TGTGCCAGCAGCGGGAATGGGGCGGAAGACGAGCAGTACTTC. Full variable domain (outside the CDR3, taken from reference TRBV5-4 and TRBJ2-7): ETGVTQSPTHLIKTRGQQVTLRCSSQSGHNTVSWYQQALGQGPQFIFQYYREEENGRGNFPPRFSGLQFPNYSSELNVNALELDDSALYLCASSGNGAEDEQYFGPGTRLTVT.

The chain carries TRBV5-1 and TRBJ2-2, with TRBD1 as a possible D gene (5 bases). Germline CDR1 is SGHRS and CDR2 is YFSETQ. This CDR3 has 14 residues. V was clipped by 2 bases and J by 1 base, with 6 bases between them. In DNA, the CDR3 is TGCGCCAGCAGCTTTACAGGGAACACCGGGGAGCTGTTTTTT. This encodes CASSFTGNTGELFF. The full variable domain, with the rest looked up from reference TRBV5-1 and TRBJ2-2, is KAGVTQTPRYLIKTRGQQVTLSCSPISGHRSVSWYQQTPGQGLQFLFEYFSETQRNKGNFPGRFSGRQFSNSRSEMNVSTLELGDSALYLCASSFTGNTGELFFGEGSRLTVL.

V gene TRBV19 combines with J gene TRBJ2-7; no reliable D call. With 9 bases removed from V and 2 bases from J, the gap between germline ends came to 17 bases. The CDR3 runs to 14 residues. Germline CDR1 reads LNHDA; CDR2 reads SQIVND (reference sequence). The CDR3, as DNA: TGTGCCAGCCCTTGGTTAGGGCCAACCTACGAGCAGTACTTC. Amino acids: CASPWLGPTYEQYF. Based on the CDR3 plus reference TRBV19 and TRBJ2-7, the full variable domain is DGGITQSPKYLFRKEGQNVTLSCEQNLNHDAMYWYRQDPGQGLRLIYYSQIVNDFQKGDIAEGYSVSREKKESFPLTVTSAQKNPTAFYLCASPWLGPTYEQYFGPGTRLTVT.

V usage is TRBV6-4 and J usage is TRBJ2-2; possibly TRBD2 for D (5 bases). The CDR3 spans 16 residues. Germline V CDR1 and CDR2: MRHNA, SNTAGT. Between the trimmed V and J ends, which lost 4 bases and 0 bases, there was a span of 12 bases. The CDR3 sequence: CASSVGSGANTGELFF. The CDR3, as DNA: TGTGCCAGCAGTGTCGGCAGCGGAGCGAACACCGGGGAGCTGTTTTTT.

The chain employs TRBV2 and TRBJ1-4, with TRBD1 identical over 7 bases. Germline-derived CDR1 and CDR2 are SNHLY and FYNNEI. The CDR3 is 14 amino acids. Trimming took 7 bases from V and 5 from J; bases not matched to a gene: 7. The CDR3 sequence is CASTRGEFNEKLFF. Here the CDR3 DNA reads TGTGCCAGCACCAGGGGGGAATTCAATGAAAAACTGTTTTTT.

The chain carries TRBV11-3 and TRBJ1-5; no reliable D call. CDR3 size: 15 residues. The germline gives CDR1 SGHNT, CDR2 YENEEA. The V end lost 5 bases, the J end lost 0 bases, and 11 bases lay between the germline ends. CDR3 nucleotides: TGTGCCAGCAGCCACCGACCCTTTAGCAATCAGCCCCAGCATTTT. Protein product: CASSHRPFSNQPQHF.

This clone was found once. The chain has TRBV6-5 and TRBJ1-3; TRBD1 aligns across 7 bases. Germline CDR1 is MNHEY and CDR2 is SVGAGI. Trimming at V came to 4 bases and at J to 4 bases, leaving 7 bases not matched to a gene. The CDR3 spans 15 residues. CDR3 sequence (DNA): TGTGCCAGCAGTTTCGGGACAGACCTGGGAAACACCATATATTTT. Its translation is CASSFGTDLGNTIYF.

This clone was counted a single time. The V and J genes are TRBV5-5 and TRBJ2-2, with D possibly being TRBD1 (6 bases). Germline V gene data show CDR1 as SGHKS and CDR2 as YYEKEE (reference sequence). V lost 7 bases, J lost 0 bases, and 13 bases lay in between. The CDR3 sequence is 15 residues long. For the CDR3, the DNA is TGTGCCAGCGGCCGGACAGTCACGAACACCGGGGAGCTGTTTTTT. Translated: CASGRTVTNTGELFF.

The V and J genes are TRBV20-1 and TRBJ2-1; tentatively, D is TRBD2 (6 bases). The CDR3 extends over 11 amino acids. Germline CDR1 reads DFQATT; CDR2 reads SNEGSKA (reference sequence). Trimming shortened V by 5 bases and J by 8 bases, and 10 bases separated the two germline ends. The CDR3 DNA reads as TGCAGTGCTCGGGGGTGGGATGAGCAGTTCTTC. Its protein is CSARGWDEQFF.